This T cell receptor beta chain was obtained from a study of blood T cells in healthy people across ages. This clonotype was counted at least ten times. The V and J ends lost 3 bases and 2 bases respectively, with 11 bases between them. Germline CDR1 ENHRY, CDR2 SYGVKD. This CDR3 comprises 14 residues. The use of a sample-barcoded 5' primer and a J-beta primer mix characterized a second PCR of 7 to 11 cycles. TCRdb redid the calling of the 5' RACE reads with MiXCR, one entry per CDR3 protein. The table has roughly 800,000 distinct CDR3 sequences, about 48% seen once. The chain has TRBV10-3 and TRBJ2-7, with D uncertain. This TCR was recovered from a man at least 80 years old in good health. Specimen: blood. The CDR3 spells CAISEGPGAYEQYF. In DNA, the CDR3 is TGTGCCATCAGTGAAGGGCCGGGTGCCTACGAGCAGTACTTC.